Shown below are 4 T cell receptor beta chains from a single sample sequenced in a study of T cell clonality in common variable immunodeficiency. Clones were read by immunoSEQ multiplex PCR, and TCRdb kept only the in-frame ones, dropping some. In total the sample includes about 47,000 clones, none of them seen once. Sequencing used peripheral blood mononuclear cells. The receptors derive from a person between 18 and 70 years old in good health.

This clone was observed at least ten times. Read data end 3 residues before the CDR3 end; the end is taken from the germline J gene. The V call is TRBV28, the J call TRBJ1-6; possibly TRBD1 for D (5 bases). Germline lookup yields CDR1 MDHEN and CDR2 SYDVKM. This CDR3 contains 17 residues. V was shortened by 10 bases and J by 7 bases, with 26 bases between the two germline ends. The CDR3 DNA, read in part, is TGTGCCACCATACGGGAGAGCGGGCCGGGGCTAAATTCACCC. Translation gives CATIRESGPGLNSP. The CDR3 in full is CATIRESGPGLNSPLHF. Using reference TRBV28 and TRBJ1-6 for the parts outside the CDR3, the full variable domain is DVKVTQSSRYLVKRTGEKVFLECVQDMDHENMFWYRQDPGLGLRLIYFSYDVKMKEKGDIPEGYSVSREKKERFSLILESASTNQTSMYLCATIRESGPGLNSPLHFGNGTRLTVT.

This clone showed up many times. The observed sequence ends 3 residues before the CDR3 terminus, with the missing tail filled in from the germline J gene. This chain connects TRBV20-1 to TRBJ2-7, with 7 positions matching TRBD2. The junction had 4 bases not matched to a gene; V was cut back by 5 bases and J by 0 bases. Germline V gives CDR1 DFQATT, CDR2 SNEGSKA (reference sequence). This CDR3 is built from 13 residues. CDR3 protein: CSAVTSSSYEQYF. The sequenced part of the CDR3 DNA is TGCAGTGCTGTGACTAGCTCCTCCTACGAG.

This clone was detected many times. Coverage ceases 3 residues before the CDR3 finishes, and the germline J gene fills in the end. The V gene is TRBV9, the J gene TRBJ2-5; D is perhaps TRBD2 (6 bases). The CDR3 runs to 14 residues. The germline gives CDR1 SGDLS, CDR2 YYNGEE. V lost 3 bases and J 2 bases, leaving 11 bases between the germline ends. The sequenced CDR3 bases are TGTGCCAGCAGCGCGGGGGATCAGCAAGAGACC. Its translation: CASSAGDQQET. The entire CDR3 is CASSAGDQQETQYF.

This clone was seen at least ten times. From the germline J gene comes the end of the CDR3, since the read stops 3 residues before it. This sequence joins TRBV28 and TRBJ1-6; TRBD1 agrees at 9 bases. J was trimmed by 10 bases and V by 2 bases; bases with no gene match: 9. CDR1 and CDR2 (germline): MDHEN, SYDVKM. The CDR3 extends over 16 amino acids. CDR3 residues: CASSLGTGKFGSPLHF. CDR3 DNA (partial): TGTGCCAGCAGTTTAGGGACAGGGAAATTCGGCTCACCC.